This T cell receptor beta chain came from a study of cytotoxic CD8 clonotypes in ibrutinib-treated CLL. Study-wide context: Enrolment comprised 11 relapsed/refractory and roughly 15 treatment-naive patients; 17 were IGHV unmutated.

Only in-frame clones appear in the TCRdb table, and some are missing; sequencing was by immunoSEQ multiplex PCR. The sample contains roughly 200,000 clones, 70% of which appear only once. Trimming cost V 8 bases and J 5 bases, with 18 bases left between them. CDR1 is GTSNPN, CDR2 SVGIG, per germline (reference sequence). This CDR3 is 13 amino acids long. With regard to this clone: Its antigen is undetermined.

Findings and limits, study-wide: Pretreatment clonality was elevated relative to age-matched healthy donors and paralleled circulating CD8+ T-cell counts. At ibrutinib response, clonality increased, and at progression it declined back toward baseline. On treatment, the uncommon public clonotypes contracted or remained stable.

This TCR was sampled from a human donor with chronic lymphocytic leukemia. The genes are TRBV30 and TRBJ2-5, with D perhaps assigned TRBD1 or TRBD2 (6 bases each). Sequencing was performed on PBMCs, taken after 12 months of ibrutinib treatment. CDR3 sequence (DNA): TGTGCCGGAGGGTCAGGGGTGAGGGAGACCCAGTACTTC. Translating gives CAGGSGVRETQYF. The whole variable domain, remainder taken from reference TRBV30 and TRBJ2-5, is SQTIHQWPATLVQPVGSPLSLECTVEGTSNPNLYWYRQAAGRGLQLLFYSVGIGQISSEVPQNLSASRPQDRQFILSSKKLLLSDSGFYLCAGGSGVRETQYFGPGTRLLVL.